The 20 T cell receptor beta chains reported below all come from one sample, sequenced in a study of cytomegalovirus exposure and HLA in healthy donors. PCR employed 60 Vbeta and 13 Jbeta primers. Data came from immunoSEQ multiplex PCR; TCRdb stores just in-frame clones and leaves some out. The table records around 180,000 clones, 60% to 85% of them present only once. Material: PBMCs. These receptors were taken from a man aged 35 to 55 in good health and CMV-seronegative.

CDR3 DNA sequence: TGTGCCAGCAGTTATAGTATTAGAAGCACTGAAGCTTTCTTT. Its protein is CASSYSIRSTEAFF. V usage is TRBV6-5 and J usage is TRBJ1-1; D is unclear. Germline lookup yields CDR1 MNHEY and CDR2 SVGAGI. CDR3 length: 14 amino acids. Trimming pared 3 bases from V and 4 bases from J, leaving 12 bases between.

The genes are TRBV7-8 and TRBJ2-7; D might be TRBD2 (5 bases). V was clipped by 5 bases and J by 2 bases, with 13 bases between them. CDR1 is SGHVS, CDR2 FQNEAQ, per germline. The CDR3 runs to 14 residues. CDR3 sequence: CASSGGRLTYEQYF. CDR3 DNA sequence: TGTGCCAGCAGCGGAGGACGCCTCACCTACGAGCAGTACTTC.

The chain combines TRBV5-6 with TRBJ2-7; D unclear. Germline V CDR1 and CDR2: SGHDT, YYEEEE. The CDR3 has 13 amino acids. Trimming pared 0 bases from V and 3 bases from J, leaving 7 bases between. The DNA for the CDR3 is TGTGCCAGCAGCTTGGCAGGTCGCTACGAGCAGTACTTC. Encoded protein: CASSLAGRYEQYF.

The chain links TRBV6-5 to TRBJ2-7, with TRBD1 as a possible D gene (5 bases). The CDR3 is made up of 12 amino acids. The V gene lost 5 bases and the J gene lost 12 bases, with 17 bases spanning the gap. Looked up from germline, CDR1 is MNHEY and CDR2 is SVGAGI. The CDR3 DNA is TGTGCCAGCAGTCTACAGGACGGAATAGTGTACTTC. Its protein is CASSLQDGIVYF.

This sequence joins TRBV19 and TRBJ1-4; no definite D call. Germline V gives CDR1 LNHDA, CDR2 SQIVND (reference sequence). V lost 2 bases and J 1 base, leaving 8 bases between the germline ends. This CDR3 contains 15 residues. The CDR3 bases are TGTGCCAGTAGTATATCGTCCGGAACTAATGAAAAACTGTTTTTT. Residues: CASSISSGTNEKLFF.

The sample holds one count of this clone. V gene TRBV18 combines with J gene TRBJ2-1, with TRBD2 matching over 9 bases. This CDR3 comprises 17 residues. V lost 0 bases to trimming and J lost 1 base; unmatched junction nucleotides: 4. Germline assignment: CDR1 KGHSH and CDR2 LQKENI. The CDR3 protein is CASSPPGLAGSYNEQFF. The CDR3 DNA sequence: TGTGCCAGCTCACCACCGGGTCTAGCGGGGTCCTACAATGAGCAGTTCTTC.

The chain uses TRBV19 and TRBJ1-5, with TRBD1 identical over 9 bases. From germline, CDR1 is LNHDA and CDR2 SQIVND (reference sequence). The CDR3 is made up of 19 amino acids. V trimming: 10 bases; J trimming: 2 bases; junction bases outside the gene matches: 21. CDR3 sequence (DNA): TGTGCCACTCAGTACAGGGGGCTTGTCCCAAAAAATGGCAATCAGCCCCAGCATTTT. Protein: CATQYRGLVPKNGNQPQHF.

The V and J genes are TRBV19 and TRBJ1-5; tentatively, D is TRBD1 (6 bases). The germline CDR1 and CDR2 sequences are LNHDA and SQIVND (reference sequence). CDR3 length: 15 residues. Trimming took off 6 bases at V and 1 base at J, with 13 bases between the two ends. The CDR3 DNA reads as TGTGCCAGTAGGCTACAGGGAACGAGCAATCAGCCCCAGCATTTT. Protein sequence: CASRLQGTSNQPQHF.

V is TRBV7-9 and J is TRBJ2-3; 9 nucleotides line up with TRBD2. Germline V CDR1 and CDR2: SEHNR, FQNEAQ (reference sequence). This CDR3 has 15 residues. V shed 1 base, J shed 1 base, and the junction held 0 bases outside the gene matches. DNA for the CDR3: TGTGCCAGCAGCTTAGGACTAGCGGGCACAGATACGCAGTATTTT. This sequence encodes CASSLGLAGTDTQYF. Drawing the rest from reference TRBV7-9 and TRBJ2-3, the complete variable domain is DTGVSQNPRHKITKRGQNVTFRCDPISEHNRLYWYRQTLGQGPEFLTYFQNEAQLEKSRLLSDRFSAERPKGSFSTLEIQRTEQGDSAMYLCASSLGLAGTDTQYFGPGTRLTVL.

This clone was seen a handful of times. CDR3 in DNA: TGTGCCAGCAGTTTTGGCGGGGAGGGGTATGAGCAGTTCTTC. It translates to CASSFGGEGYEQFF. The genes are TRBV27 and TRBJ2-1; 7 nucleotides agree with TRBD2. CDR3 length: 14 residues. Trimming removed 3 bases from V and 8 bases from J; junction bases left unmatched: 7. Germline CDR1 is MNHEY and CDR2 is SMNVEV (reference sequence).

The rearrangement links TRBV7-9 to TRBJ2-1; D is perhaps TRBD1 (6 bases). The CDR3 has 14 amino acids. Germline V CDR1 and CDR2: SEHNR, FQNEAQ (reference sequence). V gave up 9 bases and J gave up 8 bases, with 20 bases separating them. In nucleotides, the CDR3 is TGTGCCAGATCTCCTGTTGGACAGACCGATGAGCAGTTCTTC. Amino acid sequence: CARSPVGQTDEQFF.

This clone has more than one count but fewer than ten. V gene TRBV7-2 combines with J gene TRBJ2-7, with D possibly being TRBD2 (5 bases). Germline loops: CDR1 SGHTA, CDR2 FQGNSA. The CDR3 sequence is 13 residues long. Between the trimmed V and J ends, which lost 5 bases and 6 bases, there was a span of 14 bases. In nucleotides, the CDR3 is TGTGCCAGCAGCCCGGCCCCCCGGGGCGAGCAGTACTTC. This gives the protein CASSPAPRGEQYF.

The chain employs TRBV15 and TRBJ2-5; 8 nucleotides line up with TRBD2. The CDR3 sequence is 19 residues long. CDR1 and CDR2 from the germline V gene are LNHNV and YYDKDF (reference sequence). The ends lost 5 bases at V and 5 bases at J; junction bases unmatched: 22. CDR3 protein: CATSSLGGLAGAKGETQYF. CDR3 DNA sequence: TGTGCCACCAGCTCCCTGGGCGGCCTAGCGGGCGCGAAGGGGGAGACCCAGTACTTC.

The table lists this clone with a count of one. The sample holds other DNA sequences that translate to the same CDR3. The chain links TRBV9 to TRBJ2-7; 10 nucleotides align to TRBD2. V lost 0 bases and J lost 5; bases outside the gene matches: 5. Germline V gene sequence: CDR1 SGDLS, CDR2 YYNGEE. The CDR3 length is 15 residues. CDR3 DNA: TGTGCCAGCAGCGTAGCGCTAGCGGGAGTCCACGAGCAGTACTTC. This encodes CASSVALAGVHEQYF. Combining the CDR3 with reference TRBV9 and TRBJ2-7 gives the whole variable domain DSGVTQTPKHLITATGQRVTLRCSPRSGDLSVYWYQQSLDQGLQFLIQYYNGEERAKGNILERFSAQQFPDLHSELNLSSLELGDSALYFCASSVALAGVHEQYFGPGTRLTVT.

This clone has a single count. In DNA form, the CDR3 reads TGTGCCAGCAGCAGTCCGGGAAGCTCCTACAATGAGCAGTTCTTC. Protein product: CASSSPGSSYNEQFF. The rearrangement uses TRBV5-4 and TRBJ2-1, with D maybe TRBD2 (5 bases). The CDR3 has 15 amino acids. V lost 4 bases and J lost 0, with 11 bases in between. The germline CDR1 and CDR2 sequences are SGHNT and YYREEE (reference sequence). Full variable domain (rest looked up from reference TRBV5-4 and TRBJ2-1): ETGVTQSPTHLIKTRGQQVTLRCSSQSGHNTVSWYQQALGQGPQFIFQYYREEENGRGNFPPRFSGLQFPNYSSELNVNALELDDSALYLCASSSPGSSYNEQFFGPGTRLTVL.

This clone turned up a few times. V and J are TRBV7-6 and TRBJ1-1, with D unclear. Per germline, CDR1 SGHVS and CDR2 FNYEAQ. The CDR3 is 13 residues long. The V end lost 2 bases, the J end lost 1 base, and 5 bases lay between the germline ends. The CDR3 sequence is CASSLLSNTEAFF. The CDR3 DNA follows: TGTGCCAGCAGCTTACTATCGAACACTGAAGCTTTCTTT.

This clone turned up a few times. The rearrangement uses TRBV9 and TRBJ2-2; D is ambiguous. This CDR3 is 12 amino acids long. Germline CDR1 is SGDLS and CDR2 is YYNGEE. V was trimmed by 5 bases and J by 2 bases, leaving 4 bases between them. The CDR3 loop is CASSLNTGELFF. The DNA of the CDR3 is TGTGCCAGCAGTCTAAACACCGGGGAGCTGTTTTTT.

This clone was observed a handful of times. V is TRBV29-1 and J is TRBJ2-5; D is possibly TRBD2 (6 bases). Trimming stripped 3 bases from V and 2 bases from J, with 10 bases between. Germline lookup yields CDR1 SQVTM and CDR2 ANQGSEA. The length of the CDR3 is 13 residues. In DNA form, the CDR3 reads TGCAGCGTTGAGGGGGGTCGGCAAGAGACCCAGTACTTC. Its protein is CSVEGGRQETQYF.

J is TRBJ2-2 and V is TRBV10-2; 11 bases agree with TRBD1. The J segment lost 0 bases and the V segment lost 6 bases, leaving 6 bases of the junction unmatched. Germline V gene sequence: CDR1 WSHSY, CDR2 SAAADI. The CDR3 totals 17 residues. CDR3 in DNA: TGCGCCAGCAGGGACAGGGGGCGCGCCCCGAACACCGGGGAGCTGTTTTTT. It codes for CASRDRGRAPNTGELFF.

There are a few counts of this clone. The V gene is TRBV7-9, the J gene TRBJ2-2; no reliable D call. The CDR3 is 14 residues long. V lost 4 bases and J lost 1, with 7 bases in between. In germline, CDR1 is SEHNR, CDR2 FQNEAQ (reference sequence). Here the CDR3 reads CASSSWLNTGELFF. The CDR3 DNA follows: TGTGCCAGCAGCTCTTGGCTGAACACCGGGGAGCTGTTTTTT.